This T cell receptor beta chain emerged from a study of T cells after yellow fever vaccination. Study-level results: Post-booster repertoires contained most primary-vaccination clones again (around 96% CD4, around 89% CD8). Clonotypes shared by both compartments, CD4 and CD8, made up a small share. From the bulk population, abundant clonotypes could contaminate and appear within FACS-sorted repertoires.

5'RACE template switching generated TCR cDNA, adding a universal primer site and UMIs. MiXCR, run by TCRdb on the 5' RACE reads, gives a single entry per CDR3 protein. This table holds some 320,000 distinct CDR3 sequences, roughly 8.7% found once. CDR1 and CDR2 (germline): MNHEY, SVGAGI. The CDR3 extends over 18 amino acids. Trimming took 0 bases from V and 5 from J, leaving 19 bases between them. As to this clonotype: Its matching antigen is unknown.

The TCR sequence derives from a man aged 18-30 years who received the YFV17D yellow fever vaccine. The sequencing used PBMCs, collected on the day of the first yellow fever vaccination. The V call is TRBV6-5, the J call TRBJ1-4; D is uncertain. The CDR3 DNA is TGTGCCAGCAGTTACTCTTTTTGGGTGAACGGCCCCAATGAAAAACTGTTTTTT. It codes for CASSYSFWVNGPNEKLFF.